This T cell receptor (beta chain) was recovered during a study of cytomegalovirus exposure and HLA in healthy donors. This PCR relied on a set of 60 Vbeta primers and 13 Jbeta primers. Profiled with immunoSEQ multiplex PCR; TCRdb holds only in-frame clones, not every one. The table lists 60,000 to 80,000 clones, approximately 82% of them singletons, with less than 3.5% in the top ten. Points from the study as a whole: Later examination showed HLA-associated TCR beta chains had greater clonal expansion than equally common others. Solely CMV serostatus was available to characterize immune exposure. In an earlier analysis, about 87% or about 30%: the productive usage of most TCR beta V segments.

Concerning this clone: As yet, its antigen is unknown.

CDR3 length equals 15 residues. Trimming removed 0 bases at V and 7 bases at J, with 12 bases between. Germline V gene sequence: CDR1 SGHTA, CDR2 FQGNSA. The TCR originated in a girl between 10 and 17 years old in good health and CMV-seropositive. The rearrangement uses TRBV7-2 and TRBJ1-4; D might be TRBD1 (5 bases). The sample consisted of PBMCs. This chain's CDR3 is CASSLAGGWGEKLFF. CDR3 coding DNA: TGTGCCAGCAGCTTAGCTGGGGGGTGGGGTGAAAAACTGTTTTTT.